This T cell receptor beta chain was identified in a study of shared clonotypes between healthy human individuals. CD45RO-negative CD8 cells positively selected for CCR7 made up the naive population, which excluded terminally differentiated effector memory CD45RA+ cells. None of the donors, who were healthy HIV-negative adults, had recently had acute infections or vaccinations. The germline gives CDR1 SGHRS, CDR2 YFSETQ. The CDR3 length is 14 residues. V lost 0 bases and J lost 3, with 10 bases in between. Clones were read by immunoSEQ multiplex PCR, and TCRdb kept only the in-frame ones, dropping some. The sample carries millions of clones, around 96% recorded once.

This TCR derives from a young man in good health. The rearrangement joins TRBV5-1 to TRBJ2-7, with D uncertain. Sequenced material: naive CD8+ T cells sorted from blood. DNA for the CDR3: TGCGCCAGCAGCTTGGTCGGGCGGAACTACGAGCAGTACTTC. Amino acids: CASSLVGRNYEQYF.